These T cell receptor beta chains were read from a single sample in a study of T cell clones after liver transplantation. The assay was immunoSEQ multiplex PCR, and TCRdb's table has in-frame clones only and misses some. The table shows 55,000 to 70,000 clones, with 85% to 95% occurring only once. The material sequenced was CD4+ T cells from blood, taken around 27 months after liver transplant. These receptor sequences come from a human patient who received a liver transplant. Some T cells may trace back to the graft donor. CDR3s include the opening cysteine and the closing phenylalanine or tryptophan. The D gene is left open where the match is weak. Clone size is shown for a subset of rows, as once, few, many or a class of expanded clone.

abundance | j_gene | v_gene | d_gene | CDR3aa | CDR3nt
NA | TRBJ1-4 | TRBV7-9 | NA | CASRPGRGANEKLFF | TGTGCCAGCAGACCCGGGAGAGGGGCCAATGAAAAACTGTTTTTT
once | TRBJ2-7 | TRBV9 | NA | CASSVVATTHEQYF | TGTGCCAGCAGCGTAGTGGCGACTACTCACGAGCAGTACTTC
NA | TRBJ1-1 | TRBV5-1 | NA | CASSVDINTEAFF | TGCGCCAGCAGCGTTGACATAAACACTGAAGCTTTCTTT
NA | TRBJ2-7 | TRBV15 | TRBD1 | CATSRERQGAYEQYF | TGTGCCACCAGCAGAGAAAGGCAGGGGGCTTACGAGCAGTACTTC
NA | TRBJ2-7 | TRBV5-6 | NA | CASSLTGAGYEQYF | TGTGCCAGCAGCTTGACAGGGGCGGGGTACGAGCAGTACTTC
NA | TRBJ2-5 | TRBV5-6 | NA | CASKSRERKETQYF | TGTGCCAGCAAGTCAAGGGAGCGAAAAGAGACCCAGTACTTC
NA | TRBJ2-7 | TRBV18 | TRBD1 | CASSPFGTEGTDEQYF | TGTGCCAGCTCACCATTCGGGACAGAAGGGACGGACGAGCAGTACTTC
NA | TRBJ2-5 | TRBV19 | TRBD2 | CASSIGTSGRETQYF | TGTGCCAGTAGTATAGGGACTAGCGGGAGAGAGACCCAGTACTTC
NA | TRBJ2-3 | TRBV10-3 | TRBD2 | CAISPSGGTDTQYF | TGTGCCATCAGCCCTAGCGGGGGTACAGATACGCAGTATTTT
NA | TRBJ1-1 | TRBV25-1 | NA | CASSEKMIEAFF | TGTGCCAGCAGTGAAAAAATGATTGAAGCTTTCTTT